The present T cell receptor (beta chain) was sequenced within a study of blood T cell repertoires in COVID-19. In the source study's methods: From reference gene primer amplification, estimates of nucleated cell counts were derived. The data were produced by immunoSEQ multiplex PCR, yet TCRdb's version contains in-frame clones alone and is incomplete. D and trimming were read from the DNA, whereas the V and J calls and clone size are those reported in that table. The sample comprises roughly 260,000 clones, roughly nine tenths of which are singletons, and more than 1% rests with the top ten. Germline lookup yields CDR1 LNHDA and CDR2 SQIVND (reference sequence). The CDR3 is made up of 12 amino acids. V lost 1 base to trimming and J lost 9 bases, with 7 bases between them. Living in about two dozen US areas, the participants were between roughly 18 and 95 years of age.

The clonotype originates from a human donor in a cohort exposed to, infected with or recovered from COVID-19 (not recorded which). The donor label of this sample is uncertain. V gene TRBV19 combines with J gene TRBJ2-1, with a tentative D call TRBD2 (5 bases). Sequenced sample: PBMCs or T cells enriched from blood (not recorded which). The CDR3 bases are TGTGCCAGTAGTATAGTAGGAGGTGAGCAGTTCTTC. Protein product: CASSIVGGEQFF.